This T cell receptor beta chain was found in a study of T cells after yellow fever vaccination. Background on the study: Researchers used SMART-Seq v4 Ultra Low Input to prepare fractions that had low cell numbers. Study results and limitations: Abundant clonotypes from the bulk population could have been carried over as contaminants into FACS-sorted repertoires. Overall, a small share of clonotypes was seen in both CD4 and CD8 compartments.

TCRdb re-analysed the 5' RACE reads in MiXCR, keeping a single row per CDR3 protein. The profile shows approximately 150,000 distinct CDR3 sequences, roughly 8.2% of them singletons. Germline CDR1 and CDR2: SGHVS and FNYEAQ. Trimming removed 3 bases from V and 4 bases from J, with 9 bases in between. The CDR3 has 14 amino acids. This clonotype occurred many times. No antigen is known for it. V usage is TRBV7-6 and J usage is TRBJ2-2; tentative D call: TRBD2 (5 bases). The input for sequencing was CD4+ T cells sorted from PBMCs, taken 5 days after the yellow fever booster vaccination. The TCR sequence derives from a man aged 30 to 39 who received the YFV17D yellow fever vaccine. The CDR3 region is CASSLAGGTGELFF. CDR3 nucleotide sequence: TGTGCCAGCAGCTTGGCGGGCGGCACCGGGGAGCTGTTTTTT.